This T cell receptor beta chain derives from a study of T cell clones after liver transplantation. Study details: Graft-donor-reactive sequences were compared with third-party-reactive TCRbeta sequences from pre-transplant mixed lymphocyte reactions.

Thawed unstimulated PBMCs were FACS-sorted by CD3, CD4 and CD8 into two populations. V gave up 7 bases and J gave up 7 bases, with 20 bases separating them. The CDR3 is made up of 15 amino acids. Per the germline V gene, CDR1 is SGHNT and CDR2 is YYREEE (reference sequence). Some clones are missing from TCRdb's copy, which holds only in-frame ones; the method was immunoSEQ multiplex PCR. This sample has approximately 70,000 clones; around four fifths occur once, and the top ten carry under 2.5%. V and J are TRBV5-4 and TRBJ1-4, with a possible D match to TRBD1 (5 bases). The sample was CD4+ T cells from blood, taken roughly 50 months after liver transplant. This TCR was recovered from a human patient who received a liver transplant. Some T cells may originate from the graft donor. CDR3 coding DNA: TGTGCCAGCCGCGATGGGGGGGTGGGAAGTGAAAAACTGTTTTTT. As protein: CASRDGGVGSEKLFF.